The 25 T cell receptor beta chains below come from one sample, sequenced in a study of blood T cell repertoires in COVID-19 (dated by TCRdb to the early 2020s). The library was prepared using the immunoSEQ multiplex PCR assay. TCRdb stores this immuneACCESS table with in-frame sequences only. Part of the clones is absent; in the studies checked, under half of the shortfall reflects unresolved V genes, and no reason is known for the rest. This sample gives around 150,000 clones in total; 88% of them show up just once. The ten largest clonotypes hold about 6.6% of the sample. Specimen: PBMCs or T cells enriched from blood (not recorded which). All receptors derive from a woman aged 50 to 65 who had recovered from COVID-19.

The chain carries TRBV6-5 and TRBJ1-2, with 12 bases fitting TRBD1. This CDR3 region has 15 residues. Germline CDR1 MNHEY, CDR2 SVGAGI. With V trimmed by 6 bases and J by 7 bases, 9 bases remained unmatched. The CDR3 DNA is TGTGCCAGCAGCACATCGGGACAGGGGGCTAGTGGCTACACCTTC. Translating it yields CASSTSGQGASGYTF.

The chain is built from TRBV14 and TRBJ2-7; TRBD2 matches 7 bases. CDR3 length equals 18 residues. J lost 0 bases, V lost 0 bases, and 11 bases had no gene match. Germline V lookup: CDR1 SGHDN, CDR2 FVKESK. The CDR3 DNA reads TGTGCCAGCAGCCAAGATCGAAGGGAGGGAGGACTCTCCTACGAGCAGTACTTC. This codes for CASSQDRREGGLSYEQYF.

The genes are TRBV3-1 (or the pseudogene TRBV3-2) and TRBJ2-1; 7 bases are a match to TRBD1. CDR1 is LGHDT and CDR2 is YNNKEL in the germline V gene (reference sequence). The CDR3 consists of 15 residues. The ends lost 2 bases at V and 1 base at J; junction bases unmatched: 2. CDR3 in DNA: TGTGCCAGCAGCCAAAGGGGGCAGTCCTACAATGAGCAGTTCTTC. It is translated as CASSQRGQSYNEQFF.

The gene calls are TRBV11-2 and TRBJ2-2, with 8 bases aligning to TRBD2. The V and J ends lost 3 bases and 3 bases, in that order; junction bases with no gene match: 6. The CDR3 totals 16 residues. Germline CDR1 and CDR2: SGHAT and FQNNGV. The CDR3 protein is CASSLRAGGYTGELFF. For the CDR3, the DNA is TGTGCCAGCAGCTTGCGGGCGGGGGGATACACCGGGGAGCTGTTTTTT.

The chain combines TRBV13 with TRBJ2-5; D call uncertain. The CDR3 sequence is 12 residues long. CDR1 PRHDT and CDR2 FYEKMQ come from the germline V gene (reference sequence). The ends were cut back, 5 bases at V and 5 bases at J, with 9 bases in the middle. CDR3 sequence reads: CASSIQRETQYF. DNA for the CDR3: TGTGCCAGCAGCATCCAGAGGGAGACCCAGTACTTC.

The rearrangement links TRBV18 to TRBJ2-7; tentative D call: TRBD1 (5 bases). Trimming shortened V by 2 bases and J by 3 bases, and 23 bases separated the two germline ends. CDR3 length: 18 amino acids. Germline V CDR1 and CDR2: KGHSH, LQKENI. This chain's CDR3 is CASSPVVGASTGDYEQYF. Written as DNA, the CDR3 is TGTGCCAGCTCACCAGTGGTAGGGGCGTCGACTGGCGACTACGAGCAGTACTTC.

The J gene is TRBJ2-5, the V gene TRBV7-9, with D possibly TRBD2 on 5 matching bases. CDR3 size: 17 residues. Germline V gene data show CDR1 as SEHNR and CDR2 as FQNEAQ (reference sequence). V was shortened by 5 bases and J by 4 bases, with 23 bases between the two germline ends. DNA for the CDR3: TGTGCCAGCAGCCCGCCGAGGGCTCGGGATTTAGCAGAGACCCAGTACTTC. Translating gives CASSPPRARDLAETQYF.

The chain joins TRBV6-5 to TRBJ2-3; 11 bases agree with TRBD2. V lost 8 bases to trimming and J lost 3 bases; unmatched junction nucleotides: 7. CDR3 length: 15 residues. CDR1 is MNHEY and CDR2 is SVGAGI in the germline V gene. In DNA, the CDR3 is TGTGCCAGCGTTACTAGCGGGAGCGTGACAGATACGCAGTATTTT. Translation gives CASVTSGSVTDTQYF.

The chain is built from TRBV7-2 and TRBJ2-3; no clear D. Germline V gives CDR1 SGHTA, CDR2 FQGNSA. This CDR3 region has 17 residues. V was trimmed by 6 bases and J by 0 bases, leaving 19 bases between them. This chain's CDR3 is CASRRRAPAISTDTQYF. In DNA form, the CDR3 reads TGTGCCAGCAGAAGAAGAGCACCTGCGATAAGCACAGATACGCAGTATTTT.

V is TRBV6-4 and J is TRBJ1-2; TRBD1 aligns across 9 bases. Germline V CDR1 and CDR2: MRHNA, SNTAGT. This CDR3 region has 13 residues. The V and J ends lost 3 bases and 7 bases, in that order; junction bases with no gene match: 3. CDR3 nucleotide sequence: TGTGCCAGCAGTGAGGGGACAGGGAGTGGCTACACCTTC. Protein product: CASSEGTGSGYTF.

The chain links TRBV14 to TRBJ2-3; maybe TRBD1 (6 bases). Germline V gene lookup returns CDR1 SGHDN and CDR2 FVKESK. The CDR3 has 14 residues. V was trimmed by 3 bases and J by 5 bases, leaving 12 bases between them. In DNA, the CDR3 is TGTGCCAGCAGCCAGGGGGCGCGTGGAGATACGCAGTATTTT. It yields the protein CASSQGARGDTQYF. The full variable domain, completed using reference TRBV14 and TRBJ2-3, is EAGVTQFPSHSVIEKGQTVTLRCDPISGHDNLYWYRRVMGKEIKFLLHFVKESKQDESGMPNNRFLAERTGGTYSTLKVQPAELEDSGVYFCASSQGARGDTQYFGPGTRLTVL.

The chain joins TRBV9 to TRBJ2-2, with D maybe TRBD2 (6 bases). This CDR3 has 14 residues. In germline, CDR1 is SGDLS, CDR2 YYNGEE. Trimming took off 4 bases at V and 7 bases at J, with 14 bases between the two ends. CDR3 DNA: TGTGCCAGCAGCCCGGGGGTCGTGGGCGGGGAGCTGTTTTTT. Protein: CASSPGVVGGELFF.

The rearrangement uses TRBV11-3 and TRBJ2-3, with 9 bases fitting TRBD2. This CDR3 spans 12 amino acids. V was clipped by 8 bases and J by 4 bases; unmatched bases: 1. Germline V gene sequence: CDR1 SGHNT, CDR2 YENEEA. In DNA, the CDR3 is TGTGCCAGCCAGCGGGGGGCAGATACGCAGTATTTT. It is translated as CASQRGADTQYF.

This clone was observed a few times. The DNA of the CDR3 is TGTGCCAGTAGTATAGCCGGACAGCGGGGCTACACCTTC. This encodes CASSIAGQRGYTF. The rearrangement uses TRBV19 and TRBJ1-2; the D gene is possibly TRBD1 (6 bases). The CDR3 runs 13 residues. The V and J ends lost 1 base and 8 bases respectively, with 11 bases between them. Germline CDR1 is LNHDA and CDR2 is SQIVND (reference sequence).

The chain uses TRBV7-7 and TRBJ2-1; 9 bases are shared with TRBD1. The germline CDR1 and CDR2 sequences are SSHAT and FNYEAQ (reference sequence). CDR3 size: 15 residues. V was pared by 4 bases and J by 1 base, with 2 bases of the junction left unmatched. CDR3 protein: CASSSGTGSYNEQFF. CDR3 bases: TGTGCCAGCAGCTCCGGGACAGGGTCCTACAATGAGCAGTTCTTC.

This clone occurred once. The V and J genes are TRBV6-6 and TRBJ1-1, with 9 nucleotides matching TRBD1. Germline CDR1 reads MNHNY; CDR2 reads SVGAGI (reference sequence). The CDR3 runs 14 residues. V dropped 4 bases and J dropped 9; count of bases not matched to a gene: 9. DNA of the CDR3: TGTGCCAGCAGTTTAGAAAGGACAGGGGATAAAGCTTTCTTT. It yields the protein CASSLERTGDKAFF.

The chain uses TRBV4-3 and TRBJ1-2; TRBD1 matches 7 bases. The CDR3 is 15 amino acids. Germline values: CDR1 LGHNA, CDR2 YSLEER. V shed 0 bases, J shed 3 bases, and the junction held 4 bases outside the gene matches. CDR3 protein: CASSQETGRYYGYTF. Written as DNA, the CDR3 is TGCGCCAGCAGCCAAGAGACAGGGAGGTACTATGGCTACACCTTC.

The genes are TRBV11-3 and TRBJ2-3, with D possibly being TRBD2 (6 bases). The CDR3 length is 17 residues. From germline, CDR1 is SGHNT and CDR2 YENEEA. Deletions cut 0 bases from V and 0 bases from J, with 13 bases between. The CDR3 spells CASSLDSSGASTDTQYF. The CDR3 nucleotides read TGTGCCAGCAGCTTAGATAGTAGCGGAGCTAGCACAGATACGCAGTATTTT.

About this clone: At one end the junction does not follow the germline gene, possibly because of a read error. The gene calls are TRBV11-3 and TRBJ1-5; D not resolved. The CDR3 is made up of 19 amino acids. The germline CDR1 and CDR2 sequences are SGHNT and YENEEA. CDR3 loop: CASRFSLWQAIYSNQPQHF. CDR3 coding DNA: TGTGCCAGCCGCTTCTCTCTCTGGCAGGCGATTTATAGCAATCAGCCCCAGCATTTT.

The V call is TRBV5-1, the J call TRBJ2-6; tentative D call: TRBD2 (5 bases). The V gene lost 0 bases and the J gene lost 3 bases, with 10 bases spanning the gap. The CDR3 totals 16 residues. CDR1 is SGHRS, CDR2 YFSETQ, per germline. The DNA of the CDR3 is TGCGCCAGCAGCTTGGGGACGGACTTTGGGGCCAACGTCCTGACTTTC. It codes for CASSLGTDFGANVLTF. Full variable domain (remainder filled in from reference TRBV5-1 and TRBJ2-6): KAGVTQTPRYLIKTRGQQVTLSCSPISGHRSVSWYQQTPGQGLQFLFEYFSETQRNKGNFPGRFSGRQFSNSRSEMNVSTLELGDSALYLCASSLGTDFGANVLTFGAGSRLTVL.

CDR3 sequence (DNA): TGTGCCAGCAGCGAATCAAACAGGGGGCGAGACGCTGAAGCTTTCTTT. Encoded protein: CASSESNRGRDAEAFF. The chain recombines TRBV2 with TRBJ1-1; 9 bases are a match to TRBD1. J gave up 6 bases and V 6 bases, and 14 bases lay outside the gene matches. CDR3 length: 16 amino acids. The germline V gene has CDR1 SNHLY and CDR2 FYNNEI. The complete variable domain, with remaining parts taken from reference TRBV2 and TRBJ1-1, reads EPEVTQTPSHQVTQMGQEVILRCVPISNHLYFYWYRQILGQKVEFLVSFYNNEISEKSEIFDDQFSVERPDGSNFTLKIRSTKLEDSAMYFCASSESNRGRDAEAFFGQGTRLTVV.

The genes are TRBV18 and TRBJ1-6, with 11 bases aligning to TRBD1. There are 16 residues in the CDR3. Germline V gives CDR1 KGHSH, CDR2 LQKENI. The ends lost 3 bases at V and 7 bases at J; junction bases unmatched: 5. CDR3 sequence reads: CASSPGQGVKNSPLHF. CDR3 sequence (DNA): TGTGCCAGCTCACCGGGACAGGGGGTGAAAAATTCACCCCTCCACTTT.

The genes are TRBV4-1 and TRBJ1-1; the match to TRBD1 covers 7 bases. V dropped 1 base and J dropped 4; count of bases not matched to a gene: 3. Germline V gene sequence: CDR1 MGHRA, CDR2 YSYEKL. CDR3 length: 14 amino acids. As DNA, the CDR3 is TGCGCCAGCAGCCAAGGCCAGGGGGGCACTGAAGCTTTCTTT. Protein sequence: CASSQGQGGTEAFF.

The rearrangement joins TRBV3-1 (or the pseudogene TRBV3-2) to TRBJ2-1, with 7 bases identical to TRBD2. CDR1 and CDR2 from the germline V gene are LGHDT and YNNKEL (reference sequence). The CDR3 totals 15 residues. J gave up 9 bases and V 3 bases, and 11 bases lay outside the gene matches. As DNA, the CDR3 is TGTGCCAGCAGCCAGGGAGGGTCCACAATGAGTGAGCAGTTCTTC. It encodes CASSQGGSTMSEQFF.

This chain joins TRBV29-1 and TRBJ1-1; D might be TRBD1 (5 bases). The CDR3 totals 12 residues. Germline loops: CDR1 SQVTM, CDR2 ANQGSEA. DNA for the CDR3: TGCAGTGGCCAATCCGACAGCTTTGAAGCTTTCTTT. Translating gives CSGQSDSFEAFF.